This T cell receptor beta chain appears in the sequencing data of a study of shared clonotypes between healthy human individuals. CD8 cells classed as naive were CD45RO-negative and positively selected for CCR7, excluding terminally differentiated effector memory CD45RA+ cells. Those who donated were healthy HIV-negative adults, with no recent acute infections or vaccinations reported. Germline CDR1 reads MGHRA; CDR2 reads YSYEKL. The germline V and J ends were trimmed by 0 bases and 3 bases, with 15 bases remaining between them. This CDR3 region has 16 residues. The table came from immunoSEQ multiplex PCR; TCRdb's copy has only in-frame clones and leaves some out. The data show some 2.1 million clones, about 94% seen once.

The V call is TRBV4-1, the J call TRBJ2-7, with D perhaps assigned TRBD1 or TRBD2 (5 bases each). This receptor was obtained from a man between 18 and 35 years old in good health. Sequencing was carried out using naive CD8+ T cells sorted from blood. The CDR3 is CASSQEGVGSIYEQYF. CDR3 nucleotides: TGCGCCAGCAGCCAAGAGGGGGTGGGCTCGATCTACGAGCAGTACTTC.